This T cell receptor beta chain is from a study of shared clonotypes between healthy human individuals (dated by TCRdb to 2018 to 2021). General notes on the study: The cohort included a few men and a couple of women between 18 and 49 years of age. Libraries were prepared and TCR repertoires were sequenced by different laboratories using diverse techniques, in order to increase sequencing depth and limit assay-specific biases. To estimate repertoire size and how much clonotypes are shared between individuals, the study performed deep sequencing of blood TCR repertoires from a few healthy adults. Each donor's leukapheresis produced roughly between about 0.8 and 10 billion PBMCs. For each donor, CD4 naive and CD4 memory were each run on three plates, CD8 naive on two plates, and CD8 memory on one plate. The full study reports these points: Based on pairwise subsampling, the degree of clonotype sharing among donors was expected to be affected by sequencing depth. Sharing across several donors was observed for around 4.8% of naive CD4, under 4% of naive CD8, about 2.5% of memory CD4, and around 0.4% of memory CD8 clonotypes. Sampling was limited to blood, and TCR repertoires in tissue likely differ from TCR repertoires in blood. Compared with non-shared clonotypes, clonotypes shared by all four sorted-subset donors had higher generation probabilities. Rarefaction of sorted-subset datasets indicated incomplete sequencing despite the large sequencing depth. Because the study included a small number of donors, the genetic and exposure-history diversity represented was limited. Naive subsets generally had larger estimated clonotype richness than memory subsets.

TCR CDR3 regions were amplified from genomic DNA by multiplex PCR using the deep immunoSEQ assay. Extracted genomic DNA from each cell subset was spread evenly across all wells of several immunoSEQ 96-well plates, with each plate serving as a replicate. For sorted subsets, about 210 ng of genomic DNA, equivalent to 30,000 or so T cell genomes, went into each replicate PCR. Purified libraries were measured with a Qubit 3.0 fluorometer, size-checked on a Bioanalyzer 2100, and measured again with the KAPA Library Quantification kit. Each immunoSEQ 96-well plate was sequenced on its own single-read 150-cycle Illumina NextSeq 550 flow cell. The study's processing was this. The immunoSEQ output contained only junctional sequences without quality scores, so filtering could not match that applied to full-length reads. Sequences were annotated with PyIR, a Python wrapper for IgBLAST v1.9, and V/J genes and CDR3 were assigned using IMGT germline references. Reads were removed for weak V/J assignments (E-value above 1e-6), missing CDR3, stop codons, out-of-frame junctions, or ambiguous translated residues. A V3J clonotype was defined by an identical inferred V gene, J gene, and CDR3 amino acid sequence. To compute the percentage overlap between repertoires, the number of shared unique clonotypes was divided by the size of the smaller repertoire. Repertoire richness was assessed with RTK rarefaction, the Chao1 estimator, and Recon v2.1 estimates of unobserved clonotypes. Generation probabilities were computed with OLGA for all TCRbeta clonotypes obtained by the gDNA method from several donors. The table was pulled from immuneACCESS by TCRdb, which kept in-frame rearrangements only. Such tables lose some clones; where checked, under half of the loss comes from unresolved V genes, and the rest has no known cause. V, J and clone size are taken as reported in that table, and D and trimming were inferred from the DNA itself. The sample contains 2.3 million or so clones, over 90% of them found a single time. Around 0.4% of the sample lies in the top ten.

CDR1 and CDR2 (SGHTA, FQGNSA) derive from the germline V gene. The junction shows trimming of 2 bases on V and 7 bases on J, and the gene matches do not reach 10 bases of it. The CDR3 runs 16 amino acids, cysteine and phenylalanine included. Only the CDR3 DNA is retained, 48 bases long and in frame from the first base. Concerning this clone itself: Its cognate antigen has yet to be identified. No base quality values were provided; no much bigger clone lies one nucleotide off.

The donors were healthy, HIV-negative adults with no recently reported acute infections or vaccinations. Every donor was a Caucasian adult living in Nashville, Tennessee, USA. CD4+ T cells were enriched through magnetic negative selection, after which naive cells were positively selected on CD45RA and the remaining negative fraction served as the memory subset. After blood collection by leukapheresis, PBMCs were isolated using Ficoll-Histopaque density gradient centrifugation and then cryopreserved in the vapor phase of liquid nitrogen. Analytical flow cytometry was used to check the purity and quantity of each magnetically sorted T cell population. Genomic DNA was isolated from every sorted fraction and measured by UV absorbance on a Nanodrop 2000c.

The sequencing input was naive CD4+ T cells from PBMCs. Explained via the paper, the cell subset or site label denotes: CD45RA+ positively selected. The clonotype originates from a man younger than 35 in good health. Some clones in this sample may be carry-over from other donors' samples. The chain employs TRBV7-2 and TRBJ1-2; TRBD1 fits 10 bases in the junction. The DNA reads TGTGCCAGCAGCTTATTGCCGGGACAGGGGACGGGTGGCTACACCTTC. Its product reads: CASSLLPGQGTGGYTF.